Below are 12 T cell receptor beta chains sequenced from a single sample in a study of cytomegalovirus exposure and HLA in healthy donors. PCR amplification relied on 60 Vbeta primers (plus 13 Jbeta primers). Sequencing was performed with immunoSEQ multiplex PCR; in TCRdb, only in-frame clones are kept and a portion is missing. This repertoire includes about 84,000 clones. The sequenced material came from PBMCs. The receptor set was obtained from a man aged 50-59 years in good health and CMV-seronegative.

The rearrangement uses TRBV5-6 and TRBJ2-1; TRBD2 aligns across 12 bases. With V trimmed by 4 bases and J by 2 bases, 4 bases remained unmatched. The CDR3 covers 16 residues. CDR1 is SGHDT, CDR2 YYEEEE, per germline. CDR3 coding DNA: TGTGCCAGCAGCATGACTAGCGGGGGACCCTACAATGAGCAGTTCTTC. Translating gives CASSMTSGGPYNEQFF. Full variable domain (outside the CDR3, taken from reference TRBV5-6 and TRBJ2-1): DAGVTQSPTHLIKTRGQQVTLRCSPKSGHDTVSWYQQALGQGPQFIFQYYEEEERQRGNFPDRFSGHQFPNYSSELNVNALLLGDSALYLCASSMTSGGPYNEQFFGPGTRLTVL.

The chain recombines TRBV7-9 with TRBJ2-2; no definite D call. V lost 2 bases to trimming and J lost 1 base, with 5 bases between them. The CDR3 runs 14 residues. Germline V gives CDR1 SEHNR, CDR2 FQNEAQ (reference sequence). The CDR3 sequence: CASSLLRNTGELFF. CDR3 sequence (DNA): TGTGCCAGCAGCTTACTCAGGAACACCGGGGAGCTGTTTTTT. Full variable domain (outside the CDR3, taken from reference TRBV7-9 and TRBJ2-2): DTGVSQNPRHKITKRGQNVTFRCDPISEHNRLYWYRQTLGQGPEFLTYFQNEAQLEKSRLLSDRFSAERPKGSFSTLEIQRTEQGDSAMYLCASSLLRNTGELFFGEGSRLTVL.

The chain combines TRBV10-3 with TRBJ1-5, with 7 bases identical to TRBD1. J gave up 0 bases and V 2 bases, and 4 bases lay outside the gene matches. Germline V gene lookup returns CDR1 ENHRY and CDR2 SYGVKD. This CDR3 has 16 amino acids. CDR3 DNA: TGTGCCATCAGTGAGCCCAACAGGGGTAGCAATCAGCCCCAGCATTTT. Amino acids: CAISEPNRGSNQPQHF.

The chain couples TRBV6-5 to TRBJ1-2; TRBD1 might be the D (6 bases). Trimming shortened V by 0 bases and J by 6 bases, and 17 bases separated the two germline ends. This CDR3 region has 16 residues. Germline V gene lookup returns CDR1 MNHEY and CDR2 SVGAGI. The CDR3 is CASSYSPTGSVNGYTF. CDR3 nucleotide sequence: TGTGCCAGCAGTTACTCCCCGACAGGATCTGTCAATGGCTACACCTTC.

V usage is TRBV7-8 and J usage is TRBJ2-1, with a possible D match to TRBD2 (6 bases). CDR1 is SGHVS, CDR2 FQNEAQ, per germline. CDR3 size: 16 residues. Deletions cut 5 bases from V and 9 bases from J, with 23 bases between. CDR3 in amino acids: CASSRTRVAVGGEQFF. In DNA, the CDR3 is TGTGCCAGCAGCCGAACCAGAGTAGCGGTGGGCGGTGAGCAGTTCTTC.

The chain employs TRBV6-1 and TRBJ1-5; maybe TRBD1 (5 bases). Trimming left V 8 bases short and J 3 bases short, with 14 bases between. The CDR3 is made up of 14 amino acids. Germline assignment: CDR1 MNHNS and CDR2 SASEGT. CDR3 nucleotides: TGTGCCAGCGGGTTGGGGCACTCCAATCAGCCCCAGCATTTT. It translates to CASGLGHSNQPQHF.

V and J are TRBV6-6 and TRBJ1-3; TRBD1 agrees at 8 bases. This CDR3 region has 15 residues. V lost 5 bases to trimming and J lost 0 bases; unmatched junction nucleotides: 3. CDR1 is MNHNY and CDR2 is SVGAGI in the germline V gene (reference sequence). DNA for the CDR3: TGTGCCAGCAGTACTACAGGGGGCTCTGGAAACACCATATATTTT. Its protein is CASSTTGGSGNTIYF.

The rearrangement joins TRBV5-8 to TRBJ2-1, with TRBD2 identical over 12 bases. Trimming cost V 1 base and J 8 bases; bases outside gene matches: 1. The CDR3 extends over 14 amino acids. The germline CDR1 and CDR2 sequences are SGHTS and YDEGEE. CDR3 nucleotides: TGTGCCAGCAGCTTGTGGACTAGCGGGGATGAGCAGTTCTTC. Amino acid sequence: CASSLWTSGDEQFF.

The rearrangement uses TRBV4-1 and TRBJ2-7; D is undetermined. There are 14 residues in the CDR3. From germline, CDR1 is MGHRA and CDR2 YSYEKL. Between the trimmed V and J ends, which lost 6 bases and 1 base, there was a span of 13 bases. As DNA, the CDR3 is TGCGCCAGCAGACCAATACTCAAGTCCTACGAGCAGTACTTC. As protein: CASRPILKSYEQYF.

The rearrangement links TRBV28 to TRBJ1-5; TRBD1 matches 10 bases. The CDR3 spans 15 residues. The trim removed 2 bases at V and 7 bases at J, leaving 5 bases unmatched. CDR1 is MDHEN and CDR2 is SYDVKM in the germline V gene. CDR3 sequence: CASSLGDRGRQPQHF. The CDR3 bases are TGTGCCAGCAGTTTAGGGGACAGGGGAAGGCAGCCCCAGCATTTT.

V is TRBV7-8 and J is TRBJ2-2; TRBD1 matches 10 bases. The CDR3 spans 17 residues. CDR1 is SGHVS, CDR2 FQNEAQ, per germline. V dropped 1 base and J dropped 3; count of bases not matched to a gene: 5. The DNA for the CDR3 is TGTGCCAGCAGCTTAGTGGGACAGGGGTTGGACACCGGGGAGCTGTTTTTT. It encodes CASSLVGQGLDTGELFF.

The chain carries TRBV7-2 and TRBJ2-7; 10 positions agree with TRBD2. With V trimmed by 1 base and J by 3 bases, 12 bases remained unmatched. CDR3 size: 18 residues. CDR1 is SGHTA, CDR2 FQGNSA, per germline. The CDR3 coding sequence is TGTGCCAGCAGCTTAGAAGCGCTAGCGGGGGTAGCCATCTACGAGCAGTACTTC. It codes for CASSLEALAGVAIYEQYF.